This T cell receptor (beta chain) was sequenced for a study of regulatory T cells in long-lasting Graves disease. Comment on this clonotype: Its target is unknown.

According to the study, TCR beta libraries were built with iRepertoire HTBI primers and CDR3-region Arm-PCR. TCRdb reanalysed the multiplex PCR reads using MiXCR and keeps one entry per CDR3 protein. The sample records approximately 690,000 distinct CDR3 sequences, about 30% being singletons. Time point noted: persistent/refractory GD, antithyroid drugs over 5 years with positive TRAb. The TCR library used RNA extracted from PBMCs. J was trimmed by 3 bases and V by 5 bases; bases with no gene match: 10. The CDR3 loop spans 15 amino acids. The germline V gene has CDR1 SGHVS and CDR2 FNYEAQ. Study-level findings and limits: Not thyroid tissue but only peripheral blood was studied.

The rearrangement joins TRBV7-6 to TRBJ2-7, with 7 bases aligning to TRBD2. This sequence was found in a female donor with Graves disease. The specimen comprised peripheral blood mononuclear cells (PBMCs), sampled when the disease was refractory, from a patient treated with antithyroid drugs. The CDR3 nucleotides read TGTGCCAGCAGCCCCTTCGGGGGGTCGGACTACGAGCAGTACTTC. Translated: CASSPFGGSDYEQYF.